The present entry profiles one TCR beta chain with its context. Its antigen is undetermined. Relative to the germline gene, one junction end is altered; a read error may explain this. The data are from a study of T cell responses to AZD1222 COVID-19 vaccine. Study overall: Combined were second doses at about 4 or about 12 weeks. Study-wide findings and caveats: Nearly half of spike-specific TCRs reportedly target variant regions that are unmutated in the B.1.351 and B.1.1.7 variants. Vaccine-associated CD4 TCRs ranged over spike, dominating at 160-218 and 743-854. Baseline serology detected seropositivity in only six AZD1222 recipients.

Data came from immunoSEQ multiplex PCR; TCRdb stores just in-frame clones and leaves some out. The sample contains about 120,000 clones, 80% to 90% of which appear only once. The V gene's germline CDR1 is SSHAT and CDR2 FNYEAQ (reference sequence). CDR3 length equals 18 residues. Sequenced material: peripheral blood, taken on day 0 of AZD1222 vaccination. The rearrangement links TRBV7-7 to TRBJ1-5; D remains ambiguous. This receptor was obtained from an adult in good health. CDR3 residues: CASSTLPPLTFPPQPQHF. CDR3 in DNA: TGTGCTAGCAGCACCCTCCCTCCCCTGACATTCCCACCTCAGCCCCAGCATTTT. The whole variable domain, remainder taken from reference TRBV7-7 and TRBJ1-5, is GAGVSQSPRYKVTKRGQDVTLRCDPISSHATLYWYQQALGQGPEFLTYFNYEAQPDKSGLPSDRFSAERPEGSISTLTIQRTEQRDSAMYRCASSTLPPLTFPPQPQHFGDGTRLSIL.